These T cell receptor beta chains were read from a single sample in a study of vaccination and CD4 T cells after COVID-19. TCRdb re-called the PCR reads through MiXCR, storing one row per CDR3 protein. The sample lists about 18,000 distinct CDR3 sequences, approximately 65% occurring once. The starting material was CD4+ T cells from blood, obtained before SARS-CoV-2 vaccination. The receptors here all came from a human donor who had recovered from COVID-19. The CDR3 runs from the conserved cysteine through the conserved F or W. The order of the fields is clone size, D gene, V gene, J gene, CDR3 protein, CDR3 DNA. D genes are given only for firm matches. Rows give clone size only sometimes, using once, few, many, or a class for an expanded clone.

few	NA	TRBV20-1	TRBJ1-5	CSARNENQPQHF	TGCAGTGCTAGAAATGAGAATCAGCCCCAGCATTTT
NA	TRBD1	TRBV6-2/TRBV6-3	TRBJ2-7	CASGQGSSYEQYF	TGTGCCAGCGGACAGGGGTCCTCCTACGAGCAGTACTTC
few	NA	TRBV7-2	TRBJ1-6	CASSLVPRNSPLHF	TGTGCCAGCAGCTTAGTGCCCAGAAATTCACCCCTCCACTTT
NA	TRBD2	TRBV11-1	TRBJ2-3	CASSSGTSGPTDTQYF	TGTGCCAGCAGCTCCGGGACTAGCGGACCCACAGATACGCAGTATTTT
NA	NA	TRBV20-1	TRBJ1-5	CSASLHIYQPQHF	TGCAGTGCTAGTCTCCACATTTATCAGCCCCAGCATTTT
NA	NA	TRBV6-1	TRBJ1-2	CASSEVGGGYGYTF	TGTGCCAGCAGTGAAGTGGGAGGAGGCTATGGCTACACCTTC
NA	NA	TRBV6-1	TRBJ2-3	CASTTTGDTDTQYF	TGTGCCAGCACGACTACAGGAGACACAGATACGCAGTATTTT
few	NA	TRBV7-4	TRBJ2-7	CASSFPEIACYEQYF	TGTGCCAGCAGCTTTCCTGAGATTGCCTGTTACGAGCAGTACTTC
NA	NA	TRBV20-1	TRBJ2-5	CSARYQETQYF	TGCAGTGCTAGGTACCAAGAGACCCAGTACTTC
once	NA	TRBV11-2	TRBJ2-1	CASSSGDEQFF	TGTGCCAGCAGCTCGGGGGATGAGCAGTTCTTC
NA	NA	TRBV30	TRBJ2-5	CALSGLGETQYF	TGTGCCCTCTCGGGGCTGGGTGAGACCCAGTACTTC
NA	NA	TRBV7-2	TRBJ2-7	CASRWAGTLSYEQYF	TGTGCCAGCAGATGGGCAGGCACCCTCTCCTACGAGCAGTACTTC
NA	TRBD1	TRBV7-8	TRBJ1-5	CASSSRDRGNQPQHF	TGTGCCAGCAGCTCCCGGGACAGGGGGAATCAGCCCCAGCATTTT
NA	TRBD1	TRBV11-1	TRBJ2-7	CASSNDRGDEQYF	TGTGCCAGCAGCAATGACAGGGGGGACGAGCAGTACTTC
NA	TRBD1	TRBV6-1	TRBJ1-2	CASRRTGDYGYTF	TGTGCCAGCAGACGGACAGGGGACTATGGCTACACCTTC
medium-sized	NA	TRBV20-1	TRBJ2-2	CSARWGSSGELFF	TGCAGTGCTCGATGGGGTAGCAGCGGGGAGCTGTTTTTT
NA	NA	TRBV12-1	TRBJ1-5	CASSFGGEQAQDNQPQHF	TGTGCCAGCAGCTTTGGAGGGGAACAAGCACAGGACAATCAGCCCCAGCATTTT
NA	NA	TRBV20-1	TRBJ2-1	CSARDRAEQFF	TGCAGTGCTAGAGATAGAGCGGAGCAGTTCTTC
NA	TRBD1	TRBV28	TRBJ1-5	CASSPEGQGRISQPQHF	TGTGCCAGCAGTCCCGAAGGACAGGGGAGGATCAGCCAGCCCCAGCATTTT
NA	NA	TRBV24-1	TRBJ2-1	CATSDLPPAGEQFF	TGTGCCACCAGTGATTTGCCACCAGCGGGTGAGCAGTTCTTC
NA	NA	TRBV19	TRBJ1-2	CASSMGETDGYTF	TGTGCCAGTAGTATGGGAGAAACAGATGGCTACACCTTC
once	NA	TRBV10-3	TRBJ2-7	CAISESGNEQYF	TGTGCCATCAGTGAGTCCGGCAACGAGCAGTACTTC
NA	NA	TRBV12-3/TRBV12-4	TRBJ1-2	CASRLAPRDGYTF	TGTGCCAGCAGGTTGGCCCCCAGGGATGGCTACACCTTC
NA	TRBD2	TRBV24-1	TRBJ2-7	CATSGPPPGGYF	TGTGCCACCAGTGGTCCTCCCCCGGGGGGGTACTTC
NA	NA	TRBV11-2	TRBJ2-1	CASSHTGAGTFLQFF	TGTGCCAGCAGCCATACGGGGGCAGGGACCTTTTTGCAGTTCTTC
NA	NA	TRBV6-2/TRBV6-3	TRBJ2-1	CASSYAAGSYNEQFF	TGTGCCAGCAGTTACGCAGCGGGCTCCTACAATGAGCAGTTCTTC
NA	NA	TRBV19	TRBJ2-2	CASSFISSGELFF	TGTGCCAGTAGCTTTATAAGCTCCGGGGAGCTGTTTTTT
NA	NA	TRBV6-1	TRBJ1-2	CASSDEGQRGYTF	TGTGCCAGCAGTGACGAAGGACAGCGTGGCTACACCTTC
NA	TRBD1	TRBV6-1	TRBJ2-3	CASSRQGEDTQYF	TGTGCCAGCAGTAGACAGGGGGAGGATACGCAGTATTTT
NA	TRBD1	TRBV7-8	TRBJ1-2	CASSLASWGQTNYGYTF	TGTGCCAGCAGCTTAGCTTCGTGGGGACAGACCAACTATGGCTACACCTTC
few	TRBD1	TRBV20-1	TRBJ2-7	CSPHQGDEQYF	TGCAGTCCCCATCAGGGGGACGAGCAGTACTTC
NA	TRBD1	TRBV7-2	TRBJ2-2	CASLPRGLANTGELFF	TGTGCCAGCCTCCCCAGGGGGCTTGCGAACACCGGGGAGCTGTTTTTT
NA	NA	TRBV2	TRBJ1-1	CASSTRGVEAFF	TGTGCCAGCAGTACACGTGGGGTTGAAGCTTTCTTT
NA	TRBD1	TRBV20-1	TRBJ2-1	CSARLTGRIGQFF	TGCAGTGCTAGACTGACAGGGAGAATTGGGCAGTTCTTC
NA	TRBD1	TRBV20-1	TRBJ1-4	CSASQPRDRGEKLFF	TGCAGTGCTAGTCAACCTCGGGACAGGGGTGAAAAACTGTTTTTT
NA	NA	TRBV6-1	TRBJ2-4	CASSENTGFGNIQYF	TGTGCCAGCAGTGAAAACACAGGGTTTGGAAACATTCAGTACTTC
NA	NA	TRBV7-2	TRBJ2-3	CASSLNPPPTDTQYF	TGTGCCAGCAGCTTAAACCCACCCCCCACAGATACGCAGTATTTT
NA	NA	TRBV19	TRBJ2-5	CASTPRAFQETQYF	TGTGCCAGTACCCCGAGGGCTTTCCAAGAGACCCAGTACTTC
NA	NA	TRBV12-3/TRBV12-4	TRBJ2-5	CASSRGILETQYF	TGTGCCAGCAGTAGAGGAATTCTGGAGACCCAGTACTTC
NA	TRBD1	TRBV7-2	TRBJ2-7	CASSFGQGTEQYF	TGTGCCAGCAGCTTCGGACAGGGGACCGAGCAGTACTTC
NA	NA	TRBV7-9	TRBJ2-1	CASSLDRAGRDEQFF	TGTGCCAGCAGCTTAGACAGGGCTGGGAGGGATGAGCAGTTCTTC
NA	TRBD2	TRBV15	TRBJ2-7	CATSATSVGHEQYF	TGTGCCACCAGCGCGACTAGCGTCGGCCACGAGCAGTACTTC
NA	NA	TRBV7-6	TRBJ1-6	CASTPGGQIEYSPLHF	TGTGCCAGCACCCCCGGGGGGCAGATCGAGTATTCACCCCTCCACTTT
few	TRBD2	TRBV28	TRBJ2-7	CASTPPPSGSSYEQYF	TGTGCCAGCACCCCACCCCCTAGCGGGAGCTCCTACGAGCAGTACTTC
NA	NA	TRBV4-1	TRBJ2-3	CASSQEGSLGGADTQYF	TGCGCCAGCAGCCAAGAGGGTAGTCTGGGTGGCGCAGATACGCAGTATTTT
NA	NA	TRBV6-1	TRBJ1-2	CASSENQGDYGYTF	TGTGCCAGCAGTGAAAACCAGGGAGACTATGGCTACACCTTC
NA	NA	TRBV20-1	TRBJ2-5	CSASGRVEVGETQYF	TGCAGTGCTAGTGGTCGGGTAGAGGTAGGGGAGACCCAGTACTTC
NA	NA	TRBV5-3	TRBJ2-5	CASSLGVLNQETQYF	TGTGCCAGCAGCTTGGGGGTTCTAAACCAAGAGACCCAGTACTTC
NA	NA	TRBV18	TRBJ1-3	CASSPRLANSGNTIYF	TGTGCCAGCTCACCACGTTTGGCGAACTCTGGAAACACCATATATTTT
few	NA	TRBV6-1	TRBJ2-3	CASSESEWKTQYF	TGTGCCAGCAGTGAATCGGAATGGAAGACGCAGTATTTT